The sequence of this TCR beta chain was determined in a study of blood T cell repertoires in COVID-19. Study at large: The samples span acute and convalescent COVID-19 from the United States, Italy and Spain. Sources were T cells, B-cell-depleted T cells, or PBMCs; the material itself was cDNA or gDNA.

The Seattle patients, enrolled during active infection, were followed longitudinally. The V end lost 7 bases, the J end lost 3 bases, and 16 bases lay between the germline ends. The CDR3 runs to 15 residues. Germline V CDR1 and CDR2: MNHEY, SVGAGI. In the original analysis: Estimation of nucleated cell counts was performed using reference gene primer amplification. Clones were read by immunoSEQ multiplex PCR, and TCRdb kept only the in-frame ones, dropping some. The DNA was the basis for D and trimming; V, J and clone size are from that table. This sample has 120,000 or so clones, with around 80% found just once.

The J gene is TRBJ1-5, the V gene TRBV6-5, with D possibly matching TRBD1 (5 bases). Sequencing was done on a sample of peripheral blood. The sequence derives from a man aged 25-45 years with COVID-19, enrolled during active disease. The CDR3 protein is CASTRGTSFNQPQHF. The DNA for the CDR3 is TGTGCCAGCACCCGGGGGACTTCTTTCAATCAGCCCCAGCATTTT.